The rows below give T cell receptor beta chains drawn from one sample of a study of cytomegalovirus exposure and HLA in healthy donors. Profiling relied on immunoSEQ multiplex PCR, and the TCRdb table lists in-frame clones only, not all of them. This sample has roughly 120,000 clones, with about 74% found just once. Specimen: PBMCs. These receptors all come from a woman in her forties or fifties in good health and CMV-seropositive. CDR3s include the opening cysteine and the closing phenylalanine or tryptophan. The D gene is left open where the match is weak. Size is stated for part of the rows, as once, few or many counts, or as a class when the clone is expanded.

clone_size	j_call	v_call	d_call	cdr3_nt	cdr3_aa
NA	TRBJ2-3	TRBV6-5	TRBD2	TGTGCCAGCACCCCAAGCGGGGGAGGAGATACGCAGTATTTT	CASTPSGGGDTQYF
NA	TRBJ2-2	TRBV5-1	NA	TGCGCCAGCAGCCGGGCCCAGGGGGGCACCGGGGAGCTGTTTTTT	CASSRAQGGTGELFF
NA	TRBJ2-3	TRBV7-2	NA	TGTGCCAGCAGCTTGGGGGGAATCACAGATACGCAGTATTTT	CASSLGGITDTQYF
NA	TRBJ2-7	TRBV7-6	TRBD2	TGTGCCAGCAGCCAAGGACTAGCGTACTACGAGCAGTACTTC	CASSQGLAYYEQYF
NA	TRBJ2-3	TRBV5-4	TRBD1	TGTGCCAGCAGCCGGACAGGGGACGGAACAGATACGCAGTATTTT	CASSRTGDGTDTQYF
once	TRBJ1-3	TRBV7-2	NA	TGTGCCAGCAGCTTTGAGGGTTTCGGAAACACCATATATTTT	CASSFEGFGNTIYF
NA	TRBJ2-6	TRBV5-1	NA	TGCGCCAGCAGCTTTCTTGGAGGGTCTGGGGCCAACGTCCTGACTTTC	CASSFLGGSGANVLTF
once	TRBJ2-7	TRBV11-2	TRBD1	TGTGCCAGCAGCCAAACGACAGGGGGCTACGAGCAGTACTTC	CASSQTTGGYEQYF
NA	TRBJ2-1	TRBV5-1	TRBD2	TGCGCCAGCAGCCGGACTAGCGGGGGGATATACAATGAGCAGTTCTTC	CASSRTSGGIYNEQFF
NA	TRBJ2-5	TRBV7-9	TRBD1	TGTGCCAGCAGCACCCGGCCCGGGACAGGGGACGTGGAGACCCAGTACTTC	CASSTRPGTGDVETQYF
NA	TRBJ1-5	TRBV12-5	TRBD1	TGTGCTAGTGGTTTGGTACAGGGGGCGGGGGACAATCAGCCCCAGCATTTT	CASGLVQGAGDNQPQHF
few	TRBJ1-2	TRBV4-1	NA	TGCGCCAGCAGCCAAGGGACAGTCTATGGCTACACCTTC	CASSQGTVYGYTF
NA	TRBJ2-3	TRBV6-1	TRBD2	TGTGCCAGCCCAGCGGGGCCGATCACAGATACGCAGTATTTT	CASPAGPITDTQYF
NA	TRBJ1-2	TRBV7-8	TRBD1	TGTGCCAGCAGCCCCCGGGACAGGGGTGTGGGCTACACCTTC	CASSPRDRGVGYTF
NA	TRBJ1-5	TRBV19	NA	TGTGCCAGTAGTCCCCCTCCGTACAGATCTTATAGCAATCAGCCCCAGCATTTT	CASSPPPYRSYSNQPQHF
NA	TRBJ1-4	TRBV5-1	NA	TGCGCCAGCAGTAGGGGTTTTGGTGAAAAACTGTTTTTT	CASSRGFGEKLFF
NA	TRBJ2-7	TRBV4-2	TRBD2	TGTGCCAGCAGCCAAGAAGAACCCAGCGGGGGGTCCTACGAGCAGTACTTC	CASSQEEPSGGSYEQYF
once	TRBJ1-6	TRBV7-9	NA	TGTGCCAGCAGCTTGGTCCAGGGGACACCCCTCCACTTT	CASSLVQGTPLHF
NA	TRBJ2-7	TRBV9	NA	TGTGCCAGCAGCGGTGGGCGACCCTACGAGCAGTACTTC	CASSGGRPYEQYF
NA	TRBJ2-3	TRBV27	NA	TGTGCCAGCAGTCTAGGGGCCTTCGCGACGGAAGATACGCAGTATTTT	CASSLGAFATEDTQYF
NA	TRBJ2-1	TRBV14	TRBD2	TGTGCCAGCAGCCAAGAACTAGCGGGGGGGCCATACAATGAGCAGTTCTTC	CASSQELAGGPYNEQFF
NA	TRBJ2-5	TRBV7-2	NA	TGTGCCAGCAGCTCATCCGGGACTGTTGAGACCCAGTACTTC	CASSSSGTVETQYF
NA	TRBJ2-3	TRBV14	NA	TGTGCCAGCAGCCAACGCAGGGGCTTAATGTCCGATACGCAGTATTTT	CASSQRRGLMSDTQYF
NA	TRBJ2-1	TRBV10-3	TRBD2	TGTGCCATCAGTGAGCTGGGCGGGGGGGCCGATGAGCAGTTCTTC	CAISELGGGADEQFF
once	TRBJ1-3	TRBV5-6	TRBD1	TGTGCCAGCAGCTTGGGGGACAGGGGAAACACCATATATTTT	CASSLGDRGNTIYF
NA	TRBJ1-4	TRBV2	TRBD1	TGTGCCAGCAGGAATGCAGGGGGCGTTCGCGAAAAACTGTTTTTT	CASRNAGGVREKLFF
few	TRBJ1-5	TRBV28	TRBD1	TGTGCCACCAGGGGGCTGGGACAGATCAATCAGCCCCAGCATTTT	CATRGLGQINQPQHF
NA	TRBJ2-2	TRBV5-4	NA	TGTGCCAGCAGCCTAAACACCGGGGAGCTGTTTTTT	CASSLNTGELFF
medium-sized	TRBJ2-5	TRBV7-6	TRBD2	TGTGCCAGCAGCTTCGGGACTAGCGGGGGGGCGGCCCAAGAGACCCAGTACTTC	CASSFGTSGGAAQETQYF
NA	TRBJ1-5	TRBV18	NA	TGTGCCAGCTCACCAGGGAGAGACAATCAGCCCCAGCATTTT	CASSPGRDNQPQHF
NA	TRBJ2-3	TRBV9	NA	TGTGCCAGCAGCCTCCGTGGAGACGATACGCAGTATTTT	CASSLRGDDTQYF
NA	TRBJ2-4	TRBV29-1	TRBD2	TGCAGCGGGAGGACTAGCGGGAACATTCAGTACTTC	CSGRTSGNIQYF
NA	TRBJ1-3	TRBV5-6	NA	TGTGCCAGCAGCTTGGGGGGCACCTCTGGAAACACCATATATTTT	CASSLGGTSGNTIYF
NA	TRBJ2-5	TRBV9	TRBD1	TGCGCCAGCGCGCCGGAGGGGACAGGGCGAGAGACCCAGTACTTC	CASAPEGTGRETQYF
NA	TRBJ1-1	TRBV28	TRBD1	TGTGCCAGCAGCCACCCTCCGGGACAGCGGAACACTGAAGCTTTCTTT	CASSHPPGQRNTEAFF
NA	TRBJ1-4	TRBV7-6	NA	TGTGCCAGCAGCTCACAGGGTTTAAGGGAAAAACTGTTTTTT	CASSSQGLREKLFF
NA	TRBJ1-6	TRBV18	TRBD1	TGTGCCAGCTCACCATGGAGGACAGGGGAGGCAAATTCACCCCTCCACTTT	CASSPWRTGEANSPLHF
NA	TRBJ2-7	TRBV2	NA	TGTGCCAGCAAAAAGGAGGGGACGTCCTCCTACGAGCAGTACTTC	CASKKEGTSSYEQYF
NA	TRBJ2-5	TRBV7-2	NA	TGTGCCAGCACCAAGACCGGGACTCCTCCCGAGACCCAGTACTTC	CASTKTGTPPETQYF
NA	TRBJ1-6	TRBV5-4	TRBD1	TGTGCCAGCAGCTTGGCCCGAGGAGGGGGCGCATCACCCCTCCACTTT	CASSLARGGGASPLHF
NA	TRBJ2-7	TRBV5-5	NA	TGTGCCAGCAGCATTACAGGGTTTCCTACCGAGCAGTACTTC	CASSITGFPTEQYF
few	TRBJ1-2	TRBV19	NA	TGTGCCAGTAGTATTTCGACAGCAAATCCCTATGGCTACACCTTC	CASSISTANPYGYTF
NA	TRBJ2-7	TRBV10-3	TRBD1	TGTGCCTCCGGGACAGGGATCCCCTACGAGCAGTACTTC	CASGTGIPYEQYF
NA	TRBJ2-1	TRBV21-1	NA	TGTGCCAGCAGCAAAGCCCCCCCGACAGAGGGGCAGGGGGCACTTAGAAATGAGCAGTTCTTC	CASSKAPPTEGQGALRNEQFF
NA	TRBJ2-5	TRBV27	NA	TGTGCCAGCAGTTTCACAGGGTTGGGAGAGACCCAGTACTTC	CASSFTGLGETQYF
NA	TRBJ2-7	TRBV15	NA	TGTGCCACCAGCAGTCAGACAGATAACGAGCAGTACTTC	CATSSQTDNEQYF
few	TRBJ2-3	TRBV19	TRBD2	TGTGCCAGTAGTATGCTTGCGGGGGGTCTCACAGATACGCAGTATTTT	CASSMLAGGLTDTQYF
few	TRBJ2-3	TRBV2	NA	TGTGCCAGCAGTTTTAGCGCAGATACGCAGTATTTT	CASSFSADTQYF
NA	TRBJ1-2	TRBV11-2	TRBD1	TGTGCCAGCAGCTCGGACAGGGGTTTTGGCTACACCTTC	CASSSDRGFGYTF
NA	TRBJ2-5	TRBV7-8	NA	TGTGCCAGCAGCTTCGGGCAGGGGGGCGAGACCCAGTACTTC	CASSFGQGGETQYF
NA	TRBJ2-3	TRBV5-1	TRBD2	TGCGCCAGCAGTAGCGGGGGGGGTATCAAAACGCAGTATTTT	CASSSGGGIKTQYF
NA	TRBJ2-7	TRBV5-6	TRBD2	TGTGCCAGCAGCCAGGACAGCTGGACTAGCGGGGATACCTACGAGCAGTACTTC	CASSQDSWTSGDTYEQYF
once	TRBJ2-1	TRBV5-4	NA	TGTGCCAGCAGCTCGCAGCTTCAGGATGAGCAGTTCTTC	CASSSQLQDEQFF
NA	TRBJ2-4	TRBV11-2	TRBD1	TGTGCCAGCAGCAAAATCACCGGGACAGGGTTAGCCAAAAACATTCAGTACTTC	CASSKITGTGLAKNIQYF
few	TRBJ2-5	TRBV5-4	NA	TGTGCCAGCAGCTTTTCCGGGACAAACCAAGAGACCCAGTACTTC	CASSFSGTNQETQYF
NA	TRBJ2-1	TRBV27	TRBD2	TGTGCCAGCAGGGCTAGCGGGGGGCACAATGAGCAGTTCTTC	CASRASGGHNEQFF
NA	TRBJ1-2	TRBV2	NA	TGTGCCAGCAGTGAATCAAGGGGGAGCTATGGCTACACCTTC	CASSESRGSYGYTF